The clone carrying this TCR beta chain was seen only a few times. The source of the sample is a study of human T cells and chemical hapten exposure. The sample's time point: patch test 1, 2 weeks after DPC sensitization. As for treatment: therapeutic diphenylcyclopropenone sensitization with weekly scalp DPC. TCRdb processed the RACE reads anew with MiXCR; each CDR3 protein has one entry. The repertoire holds approximately 90,000 distinct CDR3 sequences, with roughly a tenth as singletons. The CDR3 length is 14 residues. Germline V CDR1 and CDR2: KGHSH, LQKENI. Trimming took off 5 bases at V and 1 base at J, with 10 bases between the two ends.

The chain has TRBV18 and TRBJ2-3; D remains ambiguous. This TCR came from a man aged 40-49 years with alopecia areata. Some clones in this sample may be carry-over from other donors' samples. The sequences come from whole blood, collected in connection with sensitization to the hapten diphenylcyclopropenone (DPC). CDR3 region: CASSRVLGTDTQYF. DNA for the CDR3: TGTGCCAGCTCAAGGGTTCTCGGCACAGATACGCAGTATTTT.